The clone carrying this TCR beta chain was picked up one time. The data stem from a study of blood T cell repertoires in COVID-19. Study-wide background: Acute-phase and convalescent COVID-19 samples originated in the United States, Italy and Spain.

Some clones are missing from TCRdb's copy, which holds only in-frame ones; the method was immunoSEQ multiplex PCR. The table shows roughly 290,000 clones, with 70% to 90% occurring only once. The study assigned cohorts using participant-reported clinical history. J lost 4 bases, V lost 4 bases, and 10 bases had no gene match. The CDR3 spans 15 residues. From germline, CDR1 is SGHRS and CDR2 YFSETQ. The chain joins TRBV5-1 to TRBJ2-5; 7 nucleotides align to TRBD2. The sample consisted of PBMCs or T cells enriched from blood (not recorded which). This receptor was identified in a woman aged 40 to 50 who had recovered from COVID-19. CDR3: CASSGTMGWRETQYF. For the CDR3, the DNA is TGCGCCAGCAGCGGGACTATGGGATGGAGAGAGACCCAGTACTTC.